This T cell receptor (beta chain) was captured in a study of blood T cell repertoires in COVID-19. Trimming removed 4 bases from V and 2 bases from J, with 6 bases in between. CDR1 and CDR2 (germline): SGHDN, FVKESK. This CDR3 is 12 amino acids long. TCRdb keeps only in-frame clones here, not all; method: immunoSEQ multiplex PCR. The top ten hold 10% to 11% of the sample, which has 210,000 or so clones, 87% seen once. The sequenced sample was PBMCs or T cells enriched from blood (not recorded which). The chain joins TRBV14 to TRBJ2-7, with D uncertain. This TCR derives from a man younger than 45 who had recovered from COVID-19. The CDR3 sequence is CASSPGPYEQYF. The CDR3 DNA reads TGTGCCAGCAGCCCTGGCCCCTACGAGCAGTACTTC.